This is a list of T cell receptor beta chains from one sample in a study of blood T cells in healthy people across ages. One entry per CDR3 protein, called by TCRdb with MiXCR from the 5' RACE reads. This table has some 710,000 distinct CDR3 sequences, 46% appearing once. Sample: blood. These TCRs come from a man aged 80 or over in good health. CDR3s include the opening cysteine and the closing phenylalanine or tryptophan. The D gene is left open where the match is weak. Where a row states a size, it is once, few, many or the class of an expanded clone; other rows omit it.

TGCGCCAGCAGCTTGGCCGGGACAGATAAAGAGACCCAGTACTTC | CASSLAGTDKETQYF | NA | TRBJ2-5 | TRBV5-1 | TRBD1
TGTGCCAGCAGCTTCCAGGGGATAGATCAGCCCCAGCATTTT | CASSFQGIDQPQHF | few | TRBJ1-5 | TRBV7-9 | NA
TGCAGTGCTGGGGGACTAGCCCAAAACACCGGGGAGCTGTTTTTT | CSAGGLAQNTGELFF | NA | TRBJ2-2 | TRBV20-1 | TRBD2
TGTGCCAGCTCACCACGGACAGAAGAAGCTTTCTTT | CASSPRTEEAFF | NA | TRBJ1-1 | TRBV18 | NA
TGTGCCAGCAGTAGGACAGGGATCGGTTATCAGCCCCAGCATTTT | CASSRTGIGYQPQHF | NA | TRBJ1-5 | TRBV12-3/TRBV12-4 | TRBD1
TGTGCCAGCAGTCCTAGCGGGAGGGTAGGCTACAATGAGCAGTACTTC | CASSPSGRVGYNEQYF | NA | TRBJ2-5 | TRBV12-3/TRBV12-4 | TRBD2
TGTGCCACCAGCAGAACCGGGACTAGCGGGACTCATGAGCAGTTCTTC | CATSRTGTSGTHEQFF | few | TRBJ2-1 | TRBV15 | TRBD2
TGTGCCAGCAGCTTCAGTAACAATCAGCCCCAGCATTTT | CASSFSNNQPQHF | NA | TRBJ1-5 | TRBV7-9 | NA
TGTGCCAGCAGCCCCTACGTAAAAGATACGCAGTATTTT | CASSPYVKDTQYF | NA | TRBJ2-3 | TRBV7-3 | NA
TGCAGTGCACCGAAGGCCTACGAGCAGTACTTC | CSAPKAYEQYF | few | TRBJ2-7 | TRBV20-1 | NA
TGTGCCAGCAGCGAGCGTCGGCTAGCGGGAGGCTCTACCTACGAGCAGTACTTC | CASSERRLAGGSTYEQYF | NA | TRBJ2-7 | TRBV7-2 | TRBD2
TGTGCCAGCAGTTCGAGAGGACAGGGGGTCTACGAGCAGTACTTC | CASSSRGQGVYEQYF | few | TRBJ2-7 | TRBV28 | TRBD1
TGTGCCAGCAGGCCCCCGGGGGCGGGGACTTACGAGCAGTACTTC | CASRPPGAGTYEQYF | NA | TRBJ2-7 | TRBV7-8 | NA
TGTGCCAGCAGTTTCCAGGGGGGTCTCCAAGAGACCCAGTACTTC | CASSFQGGLQETQYF | NA | TRBJ2-5 | TRBV12-3/TRBV12-4 | NA
TGTGCCAGCAGGCGACAGACCTACGAGCAGTACTTC | CASRRQTYEQYF | few | TRBJ2-7 | TRBV28 | NA
TGCAGCGCCACGACGGCCAGGCGATACGAGCAGTACTTC | CSATTARRYEQYF | few | TRBJ2-7 | TRBV29-1 | NA
TGTGCCAGCAGCTCCGGACAGGGGACGATAAAACCCCAGCATTTT | CASSSGQGTIKPQHF | NA | TRBJ1-5 | TRBV28 | TRBD1
TGCGCCAGCAGCCAAGTGACTGCTAATTATGGGCAGTATTTT | CASSQVTANYGQYF | NA | TRBJ2-3 | TRBV4-1 | NA
TGCAGCGTTGTCGAACTAGCGGGAGGGCATGAGCAGTACTTC | CSVVELAGGHEQYF | NA | TRBJ2-5 | TRBV29-1 | TRBD2
TGTGCCAGCAGCTTATCCGACACCTACTATGGCTACACCTTC | CASSLSDTYYGYTF | NA | TRBJ1-2 | TRBV7-2 | NA
TGCGCCAGCAGCCCTGGACAGGAGATCTCCTACGAGCAGTACTTC | CASSPGQEISYEQYF | many | TRBJ2-7 | TRBV5-1 | TRBD1
TGTGCCAGCAGCGGGACTTACTTCAATGAGCAGTTCTTC | CASSGTYFNEQFF | NA | TRBJ2-1 | TRBV6-2/TRBV6-3 | NA
TGCGCCAGCAGCCAAGTAGCGGTCTCCTACAATGAGCAGTTCTTC | CASSQVAVSYNEQFF | NA | TRBJ2-1 | TRBV4-1 | NA
TGTGCCACCAGCAGACAGGGGAAGAAGCAGTTCTTC | CATSRQGKKQFF | NA | TRBJ2-1 | TRBV15 | NA